This T cell receptor beta chain was observed in a study of shared clonotypes between healthy human individuals. Genomic DNA per cell subset filled all wells of several immunoSEQ plates. This table comes from immunoSEQ multiplex PCR, and its TCRdb copy is limited to in-frame clones, with some not included. The sample contains about 580,000 clones, nearly 98% of which appear only once. Only CD45RO-negative cells positively selected for CCR7 counted as naive CD8 cells, so terminally differentiated effector memory CD45RA+ cells were excluded. Donors included only healthy HIV-negative adults lacking recent acute infections or vaccinations. Per the germline V gene, CDR1 is SGHRS and CDR2 is YFSETQ. The CDR3 length is 15 residues. V was clipped by 4 bases and J by 3 bases; unmatched bases: 8.

The chain has TRBV5-1 and TRBJ2-7; TRBD2 matches 9 bases. This receptor was identified in a man aged 30-40 years in good health. The sequenced sample was naive CD8+ T cells sorted from blood. The CDR3 DNA is TGCGCCAGCAGCGTGGATCGAGCGGGAGGCTACGAGCAGTACTTC. Its translation is CASSVDRAGGYEQYF.